Detailed here is one TCR beta chain. The record originates from a study of blood T cell repertoires in COVID-19. For the study at large: The cDNA or gDNA used as material had been derived from T cells, B-cell-depleted T cells, or PBMCs.

As processed by the authors: For nucleated cells, counts were estimated from reference gene primer amplification. Sequenced by immunoSEQ multiplex PCR; TCRdb stores in-frame clones only, minus some. The V and J calls and clone size were taken over from that table, and D and trimming were inferred from the DNA. The sample carries about 140,000 clones, roughly 80% recorded once. V gave up 1 base and J gave up 4 bases, with 14 bases separating them. The CDR3 spans 15 residues. The germline V gene has CDR1 SEHNR and CDR2 FQNEAQ (reference sequence). The clonotype comes from a human donor in a cohort sampled during active COVID-19. This sequence joins TRBV7-9 and TRBJ2-7; D possibly corresponds to TRBD2 (7 bases). The sequencing input was peripheral blood. CDR3 region: CASSLGAGGRYEQYF. For the CDR3, the DNA is TGTGCCAGCAGCTTAGGGGCCGGGGGGCGGTACGAGCAGTACTTC.